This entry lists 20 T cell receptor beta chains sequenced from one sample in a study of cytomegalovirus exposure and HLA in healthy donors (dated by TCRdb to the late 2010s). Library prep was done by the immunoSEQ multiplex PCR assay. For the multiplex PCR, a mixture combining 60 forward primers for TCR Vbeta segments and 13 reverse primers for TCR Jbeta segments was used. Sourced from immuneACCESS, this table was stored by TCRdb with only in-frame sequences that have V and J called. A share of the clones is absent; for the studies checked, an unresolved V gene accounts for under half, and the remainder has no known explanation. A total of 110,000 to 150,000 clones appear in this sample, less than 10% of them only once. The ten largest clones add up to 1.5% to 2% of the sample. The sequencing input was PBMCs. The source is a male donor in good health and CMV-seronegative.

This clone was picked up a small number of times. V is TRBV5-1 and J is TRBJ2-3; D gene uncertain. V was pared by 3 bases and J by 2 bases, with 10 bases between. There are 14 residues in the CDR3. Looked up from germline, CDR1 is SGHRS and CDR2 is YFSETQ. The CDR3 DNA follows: TGCGCCAGCAGCTGGGCCCTACTCACAGATACGCAGTATTTT. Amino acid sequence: CASSWALLTDTQYF.

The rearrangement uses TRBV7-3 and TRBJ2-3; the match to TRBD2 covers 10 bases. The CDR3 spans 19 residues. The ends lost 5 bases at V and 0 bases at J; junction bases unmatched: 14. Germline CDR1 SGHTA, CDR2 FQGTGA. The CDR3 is CASSPAASGGDPSTDTQYF. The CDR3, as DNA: TGTGCCAGCAGCCCCGCCGCCAGCGGGGGGGACCCTAGCACAGATACGCAGTATTTT. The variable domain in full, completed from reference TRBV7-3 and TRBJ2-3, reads GAGVSQTPSNKVTEKGKYVELRCDPISGHTALYWYRQSLGQGPEFLIYFQGTGAADDSGLPNDRFFAVRPEGSVSTLKIQRTERGDSAVYLCASSPAASGGDPSTDTQYFGPGTRLTVL.

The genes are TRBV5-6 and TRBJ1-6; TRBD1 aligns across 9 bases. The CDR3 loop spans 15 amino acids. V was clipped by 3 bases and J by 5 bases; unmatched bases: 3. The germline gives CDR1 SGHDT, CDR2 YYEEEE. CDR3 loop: CASSWGTGNNSPLHF. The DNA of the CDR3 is TGTGCCAGCAGCTGGGGGACAGGGAATAATTCACCCCTCCACTTT.

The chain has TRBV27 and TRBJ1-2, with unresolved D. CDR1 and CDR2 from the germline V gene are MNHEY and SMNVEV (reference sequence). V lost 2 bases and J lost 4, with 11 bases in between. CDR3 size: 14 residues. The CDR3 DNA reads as TGTGCCAGCAGTTTAAAATGGGCGGGCTATGGCTACACCTTC. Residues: CASSLKWAGYGYTF.

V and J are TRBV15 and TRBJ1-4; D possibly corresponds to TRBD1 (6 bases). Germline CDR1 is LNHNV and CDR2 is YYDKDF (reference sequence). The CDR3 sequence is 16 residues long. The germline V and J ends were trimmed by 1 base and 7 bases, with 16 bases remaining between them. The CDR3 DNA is TGTGCCACCAGCAGAGGGGGGGGCCATATGGGTGAAAAACTGTTTTTT. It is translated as CATSRGGGHMGEKLFF.

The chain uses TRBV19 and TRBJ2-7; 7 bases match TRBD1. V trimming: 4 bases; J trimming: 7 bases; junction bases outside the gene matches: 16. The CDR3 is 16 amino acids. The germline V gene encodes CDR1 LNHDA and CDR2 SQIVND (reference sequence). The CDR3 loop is CASSTTGREIVGEQYF. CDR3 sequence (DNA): TGTGCCAGTAGTACGACAGGGAGAGAAATTGTGGGGGAGCAGTACTTC.

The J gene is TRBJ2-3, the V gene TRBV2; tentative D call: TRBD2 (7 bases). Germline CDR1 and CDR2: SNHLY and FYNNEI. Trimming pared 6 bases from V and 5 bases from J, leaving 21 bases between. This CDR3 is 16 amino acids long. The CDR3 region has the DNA TGTGCCAGCAGCCCTCATCCCGGGGGGCCTGGAGATACGCAGTATTTT. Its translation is CASSPHPGGPGDTQYF.

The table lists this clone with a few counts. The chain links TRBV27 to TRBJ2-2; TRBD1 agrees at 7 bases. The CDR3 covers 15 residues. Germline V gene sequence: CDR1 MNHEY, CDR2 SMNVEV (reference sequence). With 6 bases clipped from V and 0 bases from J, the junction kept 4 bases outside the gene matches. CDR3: CASRPTGANTGELFF. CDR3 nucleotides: TGTGCCAGCAGACCAACAGGGGCGAACACCGGGGAGCTGTTTTTT.

This chain's CDR3 is CASSLERSGANVLTF. In DNA form, the CDR3 reads TGCGCCAGCAGCTTGGAGCGCTCTGGGGCCAACGTCCTGACTTTC. The chain joins TRBV5-1 to TRBJ2-6; D unclear. V was trimmed by 0 bases and J by 0 bases, leaving 4 bases between them. The length of the CDR3 is 15 residues. Germline values: CDR1 SGHRS, CDR2 YFSETQ.

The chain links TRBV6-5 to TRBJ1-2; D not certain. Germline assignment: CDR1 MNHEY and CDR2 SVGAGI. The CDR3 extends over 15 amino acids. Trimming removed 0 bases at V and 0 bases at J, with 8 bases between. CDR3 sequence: CASSYSALANYGYTF. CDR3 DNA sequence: TGTGCCAGCAGTTACTCAGCGTTAGCTAACTATGGCTACACCTTC.

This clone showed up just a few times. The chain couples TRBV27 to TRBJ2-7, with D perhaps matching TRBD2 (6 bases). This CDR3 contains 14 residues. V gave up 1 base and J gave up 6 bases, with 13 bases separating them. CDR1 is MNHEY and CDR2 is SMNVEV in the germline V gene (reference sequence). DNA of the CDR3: TGTGCCAGCAGTTTATGGCAGGGAGGAACCGAGCAGTACTTC. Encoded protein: CASSLWQGGTEQYF.

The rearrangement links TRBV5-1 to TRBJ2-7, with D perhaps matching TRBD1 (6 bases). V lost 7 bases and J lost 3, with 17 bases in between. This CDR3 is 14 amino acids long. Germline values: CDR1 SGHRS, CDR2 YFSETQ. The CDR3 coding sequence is TGCGCCAGCGATCGAGGAACAGGGAGCTACGAGCAGTACTTC. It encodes CASDRGTGSYEQYF.

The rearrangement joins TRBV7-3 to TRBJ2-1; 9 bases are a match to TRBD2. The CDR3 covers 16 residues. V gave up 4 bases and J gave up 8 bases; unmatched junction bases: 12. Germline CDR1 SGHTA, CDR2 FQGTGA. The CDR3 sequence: CASSSGGGGALDEQFF. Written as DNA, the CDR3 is TGTGCCAGCAGCTCAGGAGGCGGGGGGGCCTTGGATGAGCAGTTCTTC. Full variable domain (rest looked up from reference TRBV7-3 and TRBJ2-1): GAGVSQTPSNKVTEKGKYVELRCDPISGHTALYWYRQSLGQGPEFLIYFQGTGAADDSGLPNDRFFAVRPEGSVSTLKIQRTERGDSAVYLCASSSGGGGALDEQFFGPGTRLTVL.

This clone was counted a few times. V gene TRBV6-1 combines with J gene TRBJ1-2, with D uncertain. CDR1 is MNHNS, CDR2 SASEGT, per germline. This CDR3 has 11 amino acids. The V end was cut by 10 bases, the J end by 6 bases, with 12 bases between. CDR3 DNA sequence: TGTGCCACCAGGAAACTCGATGGCTACACCTTC. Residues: CATRKLDGYTF.

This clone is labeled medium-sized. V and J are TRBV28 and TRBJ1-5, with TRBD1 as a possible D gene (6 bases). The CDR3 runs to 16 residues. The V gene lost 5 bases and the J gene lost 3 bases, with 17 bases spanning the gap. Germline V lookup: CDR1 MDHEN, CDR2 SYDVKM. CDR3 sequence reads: CASSLISDSFNQPQHF. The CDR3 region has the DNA TGTGCCAGCAGTCTCATCTCGGACAGTTTCAATCAGCCCCAGCATTTT.

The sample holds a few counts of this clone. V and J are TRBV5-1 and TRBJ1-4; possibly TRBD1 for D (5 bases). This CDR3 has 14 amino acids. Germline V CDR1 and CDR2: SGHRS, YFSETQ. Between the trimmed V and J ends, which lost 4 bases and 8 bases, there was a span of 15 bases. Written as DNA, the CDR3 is TGCGCCAGCAGCCCGACAGTCGCTCGGGAAAAACTGTTTTTT. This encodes CASSPTVAREKLFF. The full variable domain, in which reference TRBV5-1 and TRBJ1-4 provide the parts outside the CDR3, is KAGVTQTPRYLIKTRGQQVTLSCSPISGHRSVSWYQQTPGQGLQFLFEYFSETQRNKGNFPGRFSGRQFSNSRSEMNVSTLELGDSALYLCASSPTVAREKLFFGSGTQLSVL.

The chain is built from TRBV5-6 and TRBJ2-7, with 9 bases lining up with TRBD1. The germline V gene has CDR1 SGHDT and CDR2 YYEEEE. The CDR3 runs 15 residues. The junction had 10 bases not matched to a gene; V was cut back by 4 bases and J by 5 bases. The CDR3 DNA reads TGTGCCAGCAGCCAATCCGGGACAGGGAGGCACGAGCAGTACTTC. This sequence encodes CASSQSGTGRHEQYF.

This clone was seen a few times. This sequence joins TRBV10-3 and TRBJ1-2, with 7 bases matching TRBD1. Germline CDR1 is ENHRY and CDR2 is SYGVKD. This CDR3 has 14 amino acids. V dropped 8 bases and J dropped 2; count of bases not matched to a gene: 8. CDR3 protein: CAIPPGQSNYGYTF. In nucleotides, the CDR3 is TGTGCCATCCCCCCGGGACAGAGCAACTATGGCTACACCTTC.

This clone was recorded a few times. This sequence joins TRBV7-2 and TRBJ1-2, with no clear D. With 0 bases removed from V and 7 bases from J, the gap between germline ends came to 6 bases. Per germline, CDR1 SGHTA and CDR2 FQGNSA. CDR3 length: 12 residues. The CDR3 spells CASSLAVSGYTF. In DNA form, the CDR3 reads TGTGCCAGCAGCTTAGCCGTGAGTGGCTACACCTTC.

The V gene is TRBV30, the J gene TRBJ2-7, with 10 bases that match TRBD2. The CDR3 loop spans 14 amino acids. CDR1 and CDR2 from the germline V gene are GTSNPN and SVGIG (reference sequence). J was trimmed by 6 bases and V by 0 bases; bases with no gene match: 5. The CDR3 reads CAWSVPSGSSEQYF. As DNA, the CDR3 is TGTGCCTGGAGTGTACCTAGCGGGAGTTCCGAGCAGTACTTC. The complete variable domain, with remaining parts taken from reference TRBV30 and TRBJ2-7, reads SQTIHQWPATLVQPVGSPLSLECTVEGTSNPNLYWYRQAAGRGLQLLFYSVGIGQISSEVPQNLSASRPQDRQFILSSKKLLLSDSGFYLCAWSVPSGSSEQYFGPGTRLTVT.